The 20 T cell receptor beta chains presented below share a single source sample, sequenced in a study of response to subunit inactivated influenza vaccine. TCRdb re-analysed the RT-PCR reads in MiXCR, keeping a single row per CDR3 protein. The table has roughly 760,000 distinct CDR3 sequences, approximately 22% seen once. The sequencing used PBMCs from blood, collected approximately 5 days after vaccination. These receptors originate from a man aged 45-65 years who received an inactivated influenza vaccine.

The rearrangement uses TRBV5-1 and TRBJ1-3; D gene ambiguous. CDR3 length equals 15 residues. Trimming removed 6 bases from V and 2 bases from J, with 15 bases in between. The germline V gene encodes CDR1 SGHRS and CDR2 YFSETQ. The CDR3 DNA sequence: TGCGCCAGCAACCCTGGGGATGTTGCTGGAAACACCATATATTTT. Residues: CASNPGDVAGNTIYF.

The chain combines TRBV30 with TRBJ2-5; TRBD2 agrees at 7 bases. Germline V gene data show CDR1 as GTSNPN and CDR2 as SVGIG (reference sequence). The CDR3 spans 14 residues. After removal of 2 bases from V and 5 bases from J, the junction contained 8 bases not matched to a gene. CDR3 nucleotides: TGTGCCTGGAGTTTTTATGGGGGGGGGGAGACCCAGTACTTC. Protein product: CAWSFYGGGETQYF.

The table lists this clonotype with many counts. The gene calls are TRBV10-3 and TRBJ2-1; D possibly corresponds to TRBD1 (6 bases). Trimming took off 6 bases at V and 6 bases at J, with 12 bases between the two ends. CDR1 and CDR2 (germline): ENHRY, SYGVKD. The CDR3 consists of 13 residues. The CDR3 loop reads CAIRGTGSNEQFF. The CDR3 DNA is TGTGCCATCAGGGGCACAGGGTCCAATGAGCAGTTCTTC.

This clonotype was seen more than once but under ten times. J is TRBJ2-3 and V is TRBV28; TRBD2 agrees at 15 bases. Germline CDR1 is MDHEN and CDR2 is SYDVKM. This CDR3 spans 18 amino acids. Losses at the gene ends were 5 bases for V and 3 bases for J; bases not matched to a gene: 9. The CDR3 reads CASSPPGLAGGGTDTQYF. The CDR3 DNA follows: TGTGCCAGCAGTCCCCCGGGACTAGCGGGAGGAGGAACAGATACGCAGTATTTT.

This clonotype was seen a few times. The chain carries TRBV6-5 and TRBJ2-2; 11 bases match TRBD2. Germline loops: CDR1 MNHEY, CDR2 SVGAGI. The CDR3 has 17 amino acids. Trimming removed 0 bases from V and 2 bases from J; junction bases left unmatched: 2. The CDR3, as DNA: TGTGCCAGCAGTTACTCGACTAGCGGGGTTAACACCGGGGAGCTGTTTTTT. It translates to CASSYSTSGVNTGELFF.

This clonotype was counted between two and nine times. The chain is built from TRBV28 and TRBJ2-7; maybe TRBD2 (6 bases). CDR1 is MDHEN and CDR2 is SYDVKM in the germline V gene. The CDR3 sequence is 15 residues long. Trimming left V 6 bases short and J 7 bases short, with 22 bases between. The CDR3 loop is CASSQAGGYFFEQYF. CDR3 DNA sequence: TGTGCCAGCAGCCAGGCTGGGGGGTACTTCTTTGAGCAGTACTTC.

The V call is TRBV7-2, the J call TRBJ2-7; TRBD1 might be the D (6 bases). Between the trimmed V and J ends, which lost 4 bases and 2 bases, there was a span of 15 bases. This CDR3 region has 15 residues. Germline CDR1 and CDR2: SGHTA and FQGNSA. The CDR3, as DNA: TGTGCCAGCAGCTCCCGGACAGTTGCTCCCTACGAGCAGTACTTC. Protein: CASSSRTVAPYEQYF.

This clonotype was found a few times. This chain links TRBV7-6 with TRBJ2-2, with D perhaps TRBD2 (5 bases). With 5 bases removed from V and 4 bases from J, the gap between germline ends came to 14 bases. The germline V gene encodes CDR1 SGHVS and CDR2 FNYEAQ. The CDR3 spans 15 residues. The CDR3 region has the DNA TGTGCCAGCAGCCCAAGAAGGACTCGCACCGGGGAGCTGTTTTTT. Translation: CASSPRRTRTGELFF.

J is TRBJ1-1 and V is TRBV28; D gene ambiguous. This CDR3 region has 16 residues. The germline V and J ends were trimmed by 5 bases and 4 bases, with 20 bases remaining between them. CDR1 is MDHEN and CDR2 is SYDVKM in the germline V gene. CDR3 DNA sequence: TGTGCCAGCAGTCTCCAATCCGGATTGCGGGGCACTGAAGCTTTCTTT. Its translation: CASSLQSGLRGTEAFF.

Comments on this clonotype: A junction end diverges from the germline sequence, so it may reflect a read error. This sequence joins TRBV7-2 and TRBJ2-1; 8 bases agree with TRBD1. The CDR3 sequence is 14 residues long. CDR1 is SGHTA, CDR2 FQGNSA, per germline. The CDR3 DNA reads as TGTGCCAGCAGCGAAGTCCCCGAACCGGGACAGGAGTCCTTC. The encoded protein is CASSEVPEPGQESF.

In its sample, this clonotype was seen a few times. J is TRBJ2-1 and V is TRBV29-1, with D uncertain. CDR3 length: 13 residues. Trimming stripped 4 bases from V and 8 bases from J, with 15 bases between. CDR1 is SQVTM and CDR2 is ANQGSEA in the germline V gene. The CDR3 sequence: CSVGVSADYEQFF. Written as DNA, the CDR3 is TGCAGCGTTGGAGTTTCTGCGGATTATGAGCAGTTCTTC.

The chain employs TRBV6-1 and TRBJ1-5, with 8 bases that match TRBD1. Germline V gene sequence: CDR1 MNHNS, CDR2 SASEGT. This CDR3 contains 15 residues. V was clipped by 6 bases and J by 3 bases; unmatched bases: 7. CDR3 residues: CASRSPQGVNQPQHF. DNA of the CDR3: TGTGCCAGCAGGTCGCCACAGGGGGTCAATCAGCCCCAGCATTTT.

This clonotype appeared a few times. The V and J genes are TRBV10-3 and TRBJ1-2, with TRBD1 matching over 9 bases. J was trimmed by 4 bases and V by 2 bases; bases with no gene match: 2. Germline CDR1 is ENHRY and CDR2 is SYGVKD. The CDR3 is 14 amino acids. CDR3 in amino acids: CAISEEGQGYGYTF. The CDR3 DNA reads as TGTGCCATCAGTGAGGAGGGACAGGGCTATGGCTACACCTTC.

In its sample, this clonotype was seen a few times. This rearrangement joins TRBV28 to TRBJ1-1; 8 bases match TRBD1. CDR1 MDHEN and CDR2 SYDVKM come from the germline V gene. After removal of 8 bases from V and 4 bases from J, the junction contained 9 bases not matched to a gene. CDR3 size: 14 residues. The CDR3 coding sequence is TGTGCCAGCCGACCAGGGGGCGGGGGCACTGAAGCTTTCTTT. Encoded protein: CASRPGGGGTEAFF.

This chain uses TRBV29-1 with TRBJ2-2; 10 bases are a match to TRBD2. J was trimmed by 6 bases and V by 4 bases; bases with no gene match: 5. The CDR3 runs 14 residues. The germline CDR1 and CDR2 sequences are SQVTM and ANQGSEA. The CDR3 reads CSVGLLAGAGELFF. CDR3 bases: TGCAGCGTTGGTTTGCTAGCGGGGGCCGGGGAGCTGTTTTTT.

This clonotype was observed a single time. This rearrangement joins TRBV4-3 to TRBJ2-2; weak D call: TRBD2 (7 bases). The CDR3 has 20 amino acids. Trimming took off 0 bases at V and 5 bases at J, with 25 bases between the two ends. Germline V lookup: CDR1 LGHNA, CDR2 YSLEER. CDR3 nucleotide sequence: TGCGCCAGCAGCCAAGATCAGGCTTTTAGTTTCGGGGGGCGAACCGGGGAGCTGTTTTTT. Its protein is CASSQDQAFSFGGRTGELFF.

The V call is TRBV7-6, the J call TRBJ2-1, with 8 bases identical to TRBD2. V lost 5 bases and J lost 6; bases outside the gene matches: 9. CDR1 is SGHVS, CDR2 FNYEAQ, per germline. There are 15 residues in the CDR3. CDR3 in DNA: TGTGCCAGCAGCATGTCCGGGACTAGGGGCAATGAGCAGTTCTTC. Its translation is CASSMSGTRGNEQFF.

The V gene is TRBV6-2 or TRBV6-3, the J gene TRBJ2-6; maybe TRBD1 (5 bases). Germline V gives CDR1 MNHEY, CDR2 SVGEGT. V lost 2 bases to trimming and J lost 0 bases, with 23 bases between them. The CDR3 contains 21 residues. This CDR3 reads CASSYPPDSLLPNSGANVLTF. The CDR3 nucleotides read TGTGCCAGCAGTTACCCCCCCGACAGCCTCCTCCCAAACTCTGGGGCCAACGTCCTGACTTTC.

The sample holds a few counts of this clonotype. The chain joins TRBV20-1 to TRBJ1-2, with 9 bases matching TRBD1. The CDR3 is 16 residues long. The V segment lost 0 bases and the J segment 4 bases; nucleotides outside the gene matches: 9. Germline lookup yields CDR1 DFQATT and CDR2 SNEGSKA (reference sequence). Here the CDR3 DNA reads TGCAGTGCTAGAGACACAGGGGGCTTAGGTGGCTATGGCTACACCTTC. Translated: CSARDTGGLGGYGYTF.

This clonotype was seen a few times. The rearrangement uses TRBV28 and TRBJ2-1; 10 nucleotides match TRBD1. The trim removed 5 bases at V and 6 bases at J, leaving 10 bases unmatched. The CDR3 contains 16 residues. Looked up from germline, CDR1 is MDHEN and CDR2 is SYDVKM. Here the CDR3 reads CASSTQTGGATNEQFF. CDR3 sequence (DNA): TGTGCCAGCAGTACTCAGACAGGGGGCGCGACCAATGAGCAGTTCTTC.